These 20 T cell receptor beta chains were sequenced from one sample in a study of OX40 agonist ivuxolimab in advanced cancers. Profiled with immunoSEQ multiplex PCR; TCRdb holds only in-frame clones, not every one. The profile shows around 80,000 clones, around 87% of them singletons. Sequences were derived from CD4+ or CD8+ T cells sorted from blood, sampled in a trial of the OX40 agonist ivuxolimab. The receptors stem from an adult with an advanced solid tumor such as melanoma, head and neck, liver or kidney cancer.

This clone occurred once. This chain uses TRBV5-6 with TRBJ2-1; 10 positions agree with TRBD2. V lost 3 bases and J lost 0; bases outside the gene matches: 3. This CDR3 has 16 amino acids. Germline lookup yields CDR1 SGHDT and CDR2 YYEEEE. The CDR3, as DNA: TGTGCCAGCAGCTCTTCTAGCGGGGGCTCCTACAATGAGCAGTTCTTC. Amino acids: CASSSSSGGSYNEQFF.

V is TRBV30 and J is TRBJ2-1; no clear D. Trimming cost V 4 bases and J 3 bases, with 7 bases left between them. This CDR3 contains 12 residues. The germline CDR1 and CDR2 sequences are GTSNPN and SVGIG (reference sequence). The CDR3 loop is CAWTRNYNEQFF. DNA for the CDR3: TGTGCCTGGACACGGAACTACAATGAGCAGTTCTTC. The complete variable domain, with remaining parts taken from reference TRBV30 and TRBJ2-1, reads SQTIHQWPATLVQPVGSPLSLECTVEGTSNPNLYWYRQAAGRGLQLLFYSVGIGQISSEVPQNLSASRPQDRQFILSSKKLLLSDSGFYLCAWTRNYNEQFFGPGTRLTVL.

This chain connects TRBV5-1 to TRBJ2-7, with D uncertain. Germline V gives CDR1 SGHRS, CDR2 YFSETQ. There are 13 residues in the CDR3. The V end lost 2 bases, the J end lost 3 bases, and 9 bases lay between the germline ends. The CDR3 coding sequence is TGCGCCAGCAGCTTAGAGTCGAACTACGAGCAGTACTTC. Translating it yields CASSLESNYEQYF.

The genes are TRBV5-1 and TRBJ2-5; D is uncertain. The CDR3 loop spans 16 amino acids. Trimming left V 6 bases short and J 0 bases short, with 18 bases between. From germline, CDR1 is SGHRS and CDR2 YFSETQ. The CDR3 loop is CASNPGPTVYQETQYF. The CDR3 coding sequence is TGCGCCAGCAACCCCGGGCCCACAGTTTACCAAGAGACCCAGTACTTC.

J is TRBJ1-2 and V is TRBV5-1; 7 nucleotides agree with TRBD1. V trimming: 4 bases; J trimming: 4 bases; junction bases outside the gene matches: 13. This CDR3 has 16 residues. The germline CDR1 and CDR2 sequences are SGHRS and YFSETQ. The CDR3 region is CASSLGQAQGGYGYTF. The CDR3 nucleotides are TGCGCCAGCAGCCTCGGACAGGCCCAGGGTGGCTATGGCTACACCTTC. The full variable domain, its missing parts supplied by reference TRBV5-1 and TRBJ1-2, is KAGVTQTPRYLIKTRGQQVTLSCSPISGHRSVSWYQQTPGQGLQFLFEYFSETQRNKGNFPGRFSGRQFSNSRSEMNVSTLELGDSALYLCASSLGQAQGGYGYTFGSGTRLTVV.

The chain recombines TRBV27 with TRBJ1-4; 7 bases match TRBD1. Germline assignment: CDR1 MNHEY and CDR2 SMNVEV (reference sequence). V was pared by 9 bases and J by 8 bases, with 9 bases of the junction left unmatched. CDR3 length equals 13 residues. The CDR3 DNA is TGTGCCAGTAGGGACAGAGTATACGAAAAACTGTTTTTT. Translating it yields CASRDRVYEKLFF.

The J gene is TRBJ2-3, the V gene TRBV5-1; D is undetermined. The CDR3 totals 15 residues. The V and J ends lost 4 bases and 4 bases respectively, with 16 bases between them. Germline V lookup: CDR1 SGHRS, CDR2 YFSETQ. The DNA for the CDR3 is TGCGCCAGCAGCCCGGGCCAGTACGGCTCAGATACGCAGTATTTT. This codes for CASSPGQYGSDTQYF.

The V and J genes are TRBV25-1 and TRBJ1-2; possibly TRBD1 for D (5 bases). V dropped 3 bases and J dropped 6 bases, with 8 bases sitting between them. Germline CDR1 and CDR2: MGHDK and SYGVNS. There are 12 residues in the CDR3. CDR3 amino acids: CASSDIGDGYTF. The CDR3 region has the DNA TGTGCCAGCAGTGATATAGGGGATGGCTACACCTTC.

The genes are TRBV29-1 and TRBJ2-1; 9 nucleotides align to TRBD2. This CDR3 has 15 residues. The ends lost 7 bases at V and 7 bases at J; junction bases unmatched: 14. Germline V gene lookup returns CDR1 SQVTM and CDR2 ANQGSEA. CDR3 nucleotides: TGCAGCGCCCACCCCTCCGCGGGGGGGCGAAATGAGCAGTTCTTC. The encoded protein is CSAHPSAGGRNEQFF.

The chain couples TRBV7-3 to TRBJ2-1, with D maybe TRBD1 (6 bases). This CDR3 is built from 13 residues. Germline CDR1 is SGHTA and CDR2 is FQGTGA. Deletions cut 4 bases from V and 8 bases from J, with 12 bases between. The CDR3 DNA follows: TGTGCCAGCAGCTCCCACAGGGCCGATGAGCAGTTCTTC. This sequence encodes CASSSHRADEQFF.

The V call is TRBV27, the J call TRBJ2-3; 9 bases line up with TRBD1. Trimming at V came to 6 bases and at J to 2 bases, leaving 6 bases not matched to a gene. The CDR3 is 15 residues long. CDR1 is MNHEY and CDR2 is SMNVEV in the germline V gene (reference sequence). The CDR3 protein is CASRGDRANTDTQYF. In DNA form, the CDR3 reads TGTGCCAGCAGGGGGGACAGGGCCAACACAGATACGCAGTATTTT.

This clone was seen a few times. The gene calls are TRBV19 and TRBJ1-1; D may be TRBD1 (5 bases). CDR3 length: 12 amino acids. CDR1 and CDR2 (germline): LNHDA, SQIVND (reference sequence). The V end was cut by 10 bases, the J end by 3 bases, with 12 bases between. CDR3 sequence: CATADKHTEAFF. The CDR3 bases are TGTGCCACCGCGGACAAACACACTGAAGCTTTCTTT.

This sequence joins TRBV18 and TRBJ1-5, with D maybe TRBD1 (5 bases). The V end was cut by 6 bases, the J end by 0 bases, with 15 bases between. Germline-derived CDR1 and CDR2 are KGHSH and LQKENI. The CDR3 length is 16 residues. CDR3 amino acids: CASSLGDLYSNQPQHF. CDR3 nucleotide sequence: TGTGCCAGCTCCCTTGGGGACCTCTATAGCAATCAGCCCCAGCATTTT.

Here the CDR3 DNA reads TGTGCCAGCAGCGTAGGGGGGACAGGGCTAGACGAGCAGTACTTC. It yields the protein CASSVGGTGLDEQYF. This chain uses TRBV9 with TRBJ2-7, with 9 positions matching TRBD1. V shed 0 bases, J shed 5 bases, and the junction held 6 bases outside the gene matches. The CDR3 runs 15 residues. CDR1 SGDLS and CDR2 YYNGEE come from the germline V gene.

V usage is TRBV5-5 and J usage is TRBJ2-3; 9 positions match TRBD2. Germline V gene lookup returns CDR1 SGHKS and CDR2 YYEKEE (reference sequence). Trimming took 3 bases from V and 2 from J; bases not matched to a gene: 7. The CDR3 has 16 amino acids. The CDR3 sequence: CASSSGLAPITDTQYF. Here the CDR3 DNA reads TGTGCCAGCAGCTCGGGACTAGCACCGATCACAGATACGCAGTATTTT.

This chain joins TRBV30 and TRBJ1-2; 10 bases line up with TRBD1. The CDR3 sequence is 15 residues long. Germline trimming cut 1 base from V and 7 bases from J; bases unmatched to any gene: 9. Germline loops: CDR1 GTSNPN, CDR2 SVGIG (reference sequence). CDR3 amino acids: CAWSARQGAILGYTF. CDR3 in DNA: TGTGCCTGGAGTGCTCGACAGGGGGCGATTCTTGGCTACACCTTC.

The genes are TRBV4-3 and TRBJ1-2; no clear D gene. From germline, CDR1 is LGHNA and CDR2 YSLEER. The CDR3 is 17 residues long. The ends were cut back, 0 bases at V and 8 bases at J, with 22 bases in the middle. The CDR3 here is CASSQETAGGRGGGYTF. CDR3 coding DNA: TGCGCCAGCAGCCAAGAAACCGCCGGCGGCCGGGGAGGAGGCTACACCTTC.

The chain carries TRBV7-9 and TRBJ2-5; D remains ambiguous. Trimming left V 6 bases short and J 1 base short, with 18 bases between. This CDR3 spans 16 amino acids. Germline V gene data show CDR1 as SEHNR and CDR2 as FQNEAQ (reference sequence). The chain's CDR3 is CASRQNLKGTQETQYF. CDR3 in DNA: TGTGCCAGCAGGCAAAATCTTAAGGGTACCCAAGAGACCCAGTACTTC.

The rearrangement joins TRBV29-1 to TRBJ2-7; 8 nucleotides agree with TRBD1. The V and J ends lost 6 bases and 2 bases, in that order; junction bases with no gene match: 12. Germline CDR1 reads SQVTM; CDR2 reads ANQGSEA. The CDR3 has 15 amino acids. CDR3 sequence reads: CSVGLTTGQAYEQYF. CDR3 bases: TGCAGCGTCGGATTAACGACGGGACAGGCCTACGAGCAGTACTTC.

This chain uses TRBV18 with TRBJ1-3; 9 bases agree with TRBD1. J was trimmed by 2 bases and V by 3 bases; bases with no gene match: 11. Germline CDR1 and CDR2: KGHSH and LQKENI. CDR3 length: 18 residues. The CDR3 here is CASSPSLTRQGAGNTIYF. For the CDR3, the DNA is TGTGCCAGCTCACCCTCCTTGACTCGACAGGGGGCTGGAAACACCATATATTTT.